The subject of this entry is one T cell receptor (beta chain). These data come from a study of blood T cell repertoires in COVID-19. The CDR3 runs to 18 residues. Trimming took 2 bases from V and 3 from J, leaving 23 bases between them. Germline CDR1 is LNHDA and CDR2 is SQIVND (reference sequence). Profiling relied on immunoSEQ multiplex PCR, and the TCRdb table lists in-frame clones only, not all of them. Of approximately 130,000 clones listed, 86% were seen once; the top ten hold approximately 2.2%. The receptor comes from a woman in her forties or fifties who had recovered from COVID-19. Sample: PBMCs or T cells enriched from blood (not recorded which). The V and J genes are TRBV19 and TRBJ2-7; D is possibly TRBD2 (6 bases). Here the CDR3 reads CASSILPPLGGTYYEQYF. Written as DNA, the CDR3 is TGTGCCAGTAGTATATTGCCCCCGTTGGGGGGTACTTACTACGAGCAGTACTTC. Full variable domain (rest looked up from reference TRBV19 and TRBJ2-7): DGGITQSPKYLFRKEGQNVTLSCEQNLNHDAMYWYRQDPGQGLRLIYYSQIVNDFQKGDIAEGYSVSREKKESFPLTVTSAQKNPTAFYLCASSILPPLGGTYYEQYFGPGTRLTVT.